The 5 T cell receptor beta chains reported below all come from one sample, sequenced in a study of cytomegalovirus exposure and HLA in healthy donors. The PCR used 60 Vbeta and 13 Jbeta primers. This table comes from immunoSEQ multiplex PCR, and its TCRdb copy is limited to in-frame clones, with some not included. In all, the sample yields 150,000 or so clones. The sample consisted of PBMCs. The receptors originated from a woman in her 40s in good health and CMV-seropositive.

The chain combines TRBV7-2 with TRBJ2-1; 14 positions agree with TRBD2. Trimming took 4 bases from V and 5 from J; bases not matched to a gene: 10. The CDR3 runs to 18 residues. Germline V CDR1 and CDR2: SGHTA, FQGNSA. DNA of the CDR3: TGTGCCAGCAGCTCGGACGAACCGGGACTAGCGGGAGACAATGAGCAGTTCTTC. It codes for CASSSDEPGLAGDNEQFF.

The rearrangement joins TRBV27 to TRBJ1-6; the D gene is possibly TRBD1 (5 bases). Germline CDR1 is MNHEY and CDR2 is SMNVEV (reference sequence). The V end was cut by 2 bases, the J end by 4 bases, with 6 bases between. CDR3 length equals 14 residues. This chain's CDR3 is CASSLPGYNSPLHF. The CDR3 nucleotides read TGTGCCAGCAGTTTACCAGGGTATAATTCACCCCTCCACTTT.

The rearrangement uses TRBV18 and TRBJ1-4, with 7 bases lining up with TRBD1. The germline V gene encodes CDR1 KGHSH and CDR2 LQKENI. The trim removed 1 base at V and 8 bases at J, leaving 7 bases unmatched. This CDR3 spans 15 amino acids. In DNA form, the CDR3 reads TGTGCCAGCTCACCACGGACAGGTGAAGTGGAAAAACTGTTTTTT. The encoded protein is CASSPRTGEVEKLFF.

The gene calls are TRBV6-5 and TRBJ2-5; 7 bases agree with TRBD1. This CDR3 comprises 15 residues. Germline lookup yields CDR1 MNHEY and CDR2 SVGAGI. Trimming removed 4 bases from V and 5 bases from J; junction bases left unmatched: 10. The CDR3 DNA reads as TGTGCCAGCAGTTCGACAGGGCTGTTTGGTGAGACCCAGTACTTC. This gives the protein CASSSTGLFGETQYF.

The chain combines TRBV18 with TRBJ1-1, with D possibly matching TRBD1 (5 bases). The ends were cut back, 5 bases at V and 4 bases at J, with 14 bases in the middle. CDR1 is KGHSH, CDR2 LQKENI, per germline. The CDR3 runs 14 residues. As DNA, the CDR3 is TGTGCCAGCTCAGGGACCCCCGGGGGCACTGAAGCTTTCTTT. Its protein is CASSGTPGGTEAFF.